In this sample, the clone carrying this T cell receptor beta chain turned up a few times. The entry originates in a study of T-cell memory formation after mild COVID-19. MiXCR, run by TCRdb on the 5' RACE reads, gives a single entry per CDR3 protein. This table holds some 150,000 distinct CDR3 sequences, more than 13% found once. The ends were cut back, 5 bases at V and 7 bases at J, with 20 bases in the middle. CDR1 is SGHAT, CDR2 FQNNGV, per germline. The CDR3 runs to 15 residues. This receptor was obtained from an adult woman who had mild COVID-19 (a few samples of this study predate the infection). Cell type and time point are not known. The rearrangement uses TRBV11-2 and TRBJ1-1; D possibly corresponds to TRBD1 (6 bases). Material: PBMCs or a T cell subset sorted from them (not recorded which). The CDR3 DNA reads as TGTGCCAGCAGCCCCGTACAGGGACGAGGGAATGAAGCTTTCTTT. It specifies CASSPVQGRGNEAFF.